These T cell receptor beta chains were read from a single sample in a study of blood T cell repertoires in COVID-19. TCRdb's table, derived via immunoSEQ multiplex PCR, lists solely in-frame clones and lacks some. The table records around 100,000 clones, about 90% of them present only once. Sequencing used peripheral blood. These TCRs come from a man aged 25-45 years in a cohort sampled during active COVID-19. The CDR3 runs from the conserved cysteine through the conserved F or W. Fields, in order: V gene, clone size, J gene, D gene, CDR3 protein, CDR3 DNA. The D gene is left open where the match is weak. For some rows the clone size is stated as once, few or many, or as a class when expanded; others skip it.

V gene: TRBV29-1; clone size: -; J gene: TRBJ2-5; D gene: -; CDR3 protein: CSVDGDRAQETQYF; CDR3 DNA: TGCAGCGTTGACGGCGACAGAGCCCAAGAGACCCAGTACTTC
V gene: TRBV9; clone size: -; J gene: TRBJ2-2; D gene: -; CDR3 protein: CASSVVGGTGELFF; CDR3 DNA: TGTGCCAGCAGCGTAGTGGGGGGAACCGGGGAGCTGTTTTTT
V gene: TRBV28; clone size: -; J gene: TRBJ1-2; D gene: TRBD1; CDR3 protein: CASSFPDTGVGYTF; CDR3 DNA: TGTGCCAGCAGTTTTCCCGATACAGGGGTCGGCTACACCTTC
V gene: TRBV19; clone size: -; J gene: TRBJ1-2; D gene: -; CDR3 protein: CASSVRTGRDGYTF; CDR3 DNA: TGTGCCAGTAGTGTACGGACGGGGAGGGATGGCTACACCTTC
V gene: TRBV5-1; clone size: -; J gene: TRBJ1-1; D gene: TRBD1; CDR3 protein: CASSFTQGANTEAFF; CDR3 DNA: TGCGCCAGCAGCTTTACTCAGGGGGCGAACACTGAAGCTTTCTTT
V gene: TRBV28; clone size: -; J gene: TRBJ1-5; D gene: -; CDR3 protein: CASSGGDSNQPQHF; CDR3 DNA: TGTGCCAGCAGCGGGGGGGATAGCAATCAGCCCCAGCATTTT
V gene: TRBV20-1; clone size: -; J gene: TRBJ1-2; D gene: -; CDR3 protein: CSASPGDNYGYTF; CDR3 DNA: TGCAGTGCAAGTCCGGGAGATAACTATGGCTACACCTTC
V gene: TRBV4-2; clone size: once; J gene: TRBJ1-2; D gene: TRBD1; CDR3 protein: CASSPPTGQGYGYTF; CDR3 DNA: TGTGCCAGCAGCCCCCCGACGGGACAGGGCTATGGCTACACCTTC
V gene: TRBV6-6; clone size: -; J gene: TRBJ1-4; D gene: -; CDR3 protein: CASSRGLEKLFF; CDR3 DNA: TGTGCCAGCAGCCGCGGGTTGGAAAAACTGTTTTTT
V gene: TRBV6-1; clone size: -; J gene: TRBJ2-7; D gene: -; CDR3 protein: CASSEAGRVEQYF; CDR3 DNA: TGTGCCAGCAGTGAAGCCGGTCGGGTCGAGCAGTACTTC
V gene: TRBV6-5; clone size: -; J gene: TRBJ2-3; D gene: -; CDR3 protein: CASKRGLQDTQYF; CDR3 DNA: TGTGCCAGCAAACGGGGACTTCAAGATACGCAGTATTTT
V gene: TRBV24-1; clone size: -; J gene: TRBJ2-3; D gene: TRBD2; CDR3 protein: CATSERSGGAMADTQYF; CDR3 DNA: TGTGCCACCAGCGAACGAAGCGGGGGGGCCATGGCGGATACGCAGTATTTT
V gene: TRBV15; clone size: few; J gene: TRBJ1-2; D gene: -; CDR3 protein: CATSPPQVNGYTF; CDR3 DNA: TGTGCCACCAGCCCTCCCCAGGTTAATGGCTACACCTTC
V gene: TRBV9; clone size: -; J gene: TRBJ1-3; D gene: -; CDR3 protein: CASSVDPGSGNTIYF; CDR3 DNA: TGTGCCAGCAGCGTAGACCCCGGGTCTGGAAACACCATATATTTT
V gene: TRBV30; clone size: once; J gene: TRBJ2-7; D gene: TRBD1; CDR3 protein: CAWSQGLTGEEQYF; CDR3 DNA: TGTGCCTGGAGCCAAGGGTTAACAGGGGAAGAGCAGTACTTC
V gene: TRBV19; clone size: -; J gene: TRBJ2-1; D gene: -; CDR3 protein: CASSIGVIAVGHNEQFF; CDR3 DNA: TGTGCCAGTAGTATAGGGGTCATAGCGGTAGGCCACAATGAGCAGTTCTTC
V gene: TRBV19; clone size: -; J gene: TRBJ2-2; D gene: TRBD1; CDR3 protein: CASSPDRVAGELFF; CDR3 DNA: TGTGCCAGTAGTCCGGACAGGGTGGCCGGGGAGCTGTTTTTT
V gene: TRBV7-9; clone size: -; J gene: TRBJ1-1; D gene: -; CDR3 protein: CASSPGLGSTEAFF; CDR3 DNA: TGTGCCAGCAGCCCAGGACTGGGGAGCACTGAAGCTTTCTTT
V gene: TRBV10-3; clone size: -; J gene: TRBJ2-6; D gene: -; CDR3 protein: CASGTAQSGANVLTF; CDR3 DNA: TGTGCCAGCGGGACTGCTCAGTCCGGGGCCAACGTCCTGACTTTC
V gene: TRBV7-2; clone size: -; J gene: TRBJ1-3; D gene: -; CDR3 protein: CASSYYDSGNTIYF; CDR3 DNA: TGTGCCAGCAGCTACTACGACTCTGGAAACACCATATATTTT
V gene: TRBV6-6; clone size: -; J gene: TRBJ2-7; D gene: TRBD1; CDR3 protein: CASSPDRVRIYSYEQYF; CDR3 DNA: TGTGCCAGCAGTCCTGACAGGGTCCGTATTTACTCCTACGAGCAGTACTTC
V gene: TRBV28; clone size: -; J gene: TRBJ1-6; D gene: -; CDR3 protein: CASRTPDAGYSPLHF; CDR3 DNA: TGTGCCAGCAGAACCCCGGATGCAGGTTATTCACCCCTCCACTTT
V gene: TRBV18; clone size: -; J gene: TRBJ1-4; D gene: TRBD1; CDR3 protein: CASSPRTGFSEKLFF; CDR3 DNA: TGTGCCAGCTCACCTCGGACAGGGTTTTCTGAAAAACTGTTTTTT
V gene: TRBV15; clone size: -; J gene: TRBJ2-5; D gene: TRBD2; CDR3 protein: CATSWRLAETQYF; CDR3 DNA: TGTGCCACCAGCTGGCGACTAGCCGAGACCCAGTACTTC
V gene: TRBV7-5; clone size: -; J gene: TRBJ1-5; D gene: -; CDR3 protein: CVRAELSNQPQHF; CDR3 DNA: TGTGTCAGAGCCGAACTTTCAAATCAGCCCCAGCATTTT
V gene: TRBV11-3; clone size: -; J gene: TRBJ2-3; D gene: -; CDR3 protein: CASSPGEDTQYF; CDR3 DNA: TGTGCCAGCAGCCCGGGGGAGGATACGCAGTATTTT
V gene: TRBV18; clone size: -; J gene: TRBJ1-6; D gene: -; CDR3 protein: CASSLQDRDSPLHF; CDR3 DNA: TGTGCCAGCTCACTACAGGATCGGGATTCACCCCTCCACTTT
V gene: TRBV21-1; clone size: -; J gene: TRBJ1-2; D gene: -; CDR3 protein: CASSKRGGRDRGLYGYTF; CDR3 DNA: TGTGCCAGCAGCAAAAGAGGGGGTCGGGACAGGGGCCTATATGGCTACACCTTC
V gene: TRBV5-1; clone size: -; J gene: TRBJ2-5; D gene: TRBD1; CDR3 protein: CASSLEGTGGEQETQYF; CDR3 DNA: TGCGCCAGCAGCTTGGAGGGGACAGGGGGCGAGCAAGAGACCCAGTACTTC
V gene: TRBV27; clone size: -; J gene: TRBJ1-1; D gene: -; CDR3 protein: CASSAVRGNTEAFF; CDR3 DNA: TGTGCCAGCAGCGCCGTCAGGGGGAACACTGAAGCTTTCTTT
V gene: TRBV6-6; clone size: -; J gene: TRBJ2-3; D gene: TRBD2; CDR3 protein: CASSLPGGAVDTQYF; CDR3 DNA: TGTGCCAGCAGTTTACCCGGGGGGGCCGTAGATACGCAGTATTTT
V gene: TRBV29-1; clone size: -; J gene: TRBJ1-1; D gene: -; CDR3 protein: CSVEKGGTEAFF; CDR3 DNA: TGCAGCGTTGAGAAGGGGGGGACTGAAGCTTTCTTT
V gene: TRBV5-1; clone size: -; J gene: TRBJ2-7; D gene: TRBD2; CDR3 protein: CASSLQAGLGYEQYF; CDR3 DNA: TGCGCCAGCAGCTTGCAAGCGGGGTTGGGATACGAGCAGTACTTC
V gene: TRBV6-5; clone size: -; J gene: TRBJ2-1; D gene: -; CDR3 protein: CASSYNPDSEQFF; CDR3 DNA: TGTGCCAGCAGTTACAATCCCGACAGTGAGCAGTTCTTC
V gene: TRBV29-1; clone size: -; J gene: TRBJ2-7; D gene: -; CDR3 protein: CSVANRASYEQYF; CDR3 DNA: TGCAGCGTCGCGAACAGAGCCTCCTACGAGCAGTACTTC
V gene: TRBV12-3/TRBV12-4; clone size: -; J gene: TRBJ1-1; D gene: -; CDR3 protein: CASRGGPNTEAFF; CDR3 DNA: TGTGCCAGCAGGGGGGGTCCTAACACTGAAGCTTTCTTT
V gene: TRBV7-9; clone size: -; J gene: TRBJ2-7; D gene: -; CDR3 protein: CASSGVGGEQYF; CDR3 DNA: TGTGCCAGCAGTGGGGTGGGGGGCGAGCAGTACTTC
V gene: TRBV28; clone size: once; J gene: TRBJ2-4; D gene: TRBD2; CDR3 protein: CASSLVGEGAKNIQYF; CDR3 DNA: TGTGCCAGCAGTTTAGTTGGGGAGGGGGCCAAAAACATTCAGTACTTC
V gene: TRBV7-2; clone size: -; J gene: TRBJ2-5; D gene: -; CDR3 protein: CASSLGGRGTETQYF; CDR3 DNA: TGTGCCAGCAGCTTAGGGGGTCGGGGGACGGAGACCCAGTACTTC
V gene: TRBV4-2; clone size: -; J gene: TRBJ2-1; D gene: TRBD2; CDR3 protein: CASSQDGAGEYNEQFF; CDR3 DNA: TGTGCCAGCAGCCAGGATGGAGCGGGGGAGTACAATGAGCAGTTCTTC
V gene: TRBV24-1; clone size: -; J gene: TRBJ2-6; D gene: -; CDR3 protein: CATSDFDSSGANVLTF; CDR3 DNA: TGTGCCACCAGTGATTTCGACAGCTCTGGGGCCAACGTCCTGACTTTC
V gene: TRBV18; clone size: -; J gene: TRBJ1-5; D gene: TRBD1; CDR3 protein: CASSTRDRDQPQHF; CDR3 DNA: TGTGCCAGCTCAACCCGGGACAGAGATCAGCCCCAGCATTTT
V gene: TRBV5-1; clone size: -; J gene: TRBJ2-5; D gene: TRBD1; CDR3 protein: CASSLRTGGQETQYF; CDR3 DNA: TGCGCCAGCAGCTTGCGGACAGGGGGCCAAGAGACCCAGTACTTC
V gene: TRBV3-1/TRBV3-2; clone size: -; J gene: TRBJ2-5; D gene: -; CDR3 protein: CASSLAEGPETQYF; CDR3 DNA: TGTGCCAGCAGCCTCGCGGAGGGCCCAGAGACCCAGTACTTC
V gene: TRBV5-1; clone size: -; J gene: TRBJ2-2; D gene: TRBD1; CDR3 protein: CASSLGTGGIGELFF; CDR3 DNA: TGCGCCAGCAGCTTGGGGACAGGGGGCATCGGGGAGCTGTTTTTT
V gene: TRBV7-2; clone size: -; J gene: TRBJ2-3; D gene: TRBD1; CDR3 protein: CASSQGQGATDTQYF; CDR3 DNA: TGTGCCAGCAGCCAGGGACAGGGGGCCACAGATACGCAGTATTTT
V gene: TRBV14; clone size: once; J gene: TRBJ1-3; D gene: TRBD1; CDR3 protein: CASRQQGSGNTIYF; CDR3 DNA: TGTGCCAGCCGCCAACAGGGGTCTGGAAACACCATATATTTT
V gene: TRBV11-2; clone size: -; J gene: TRBJ2-6; D gene: TRBD1; CDR3 protein: CASSPGQGLRANVLTF; CDR3 DNA: TGTGCCAGCAGCCCGGGACAGGGGCTGAGGGCCAACGTCCTGACTTTC
V gene: TRBV6-5; clone size: -; J gene: TRBJ2-5; D gene: TRBD1; CDR3 protein: CASSRTGGETQYF; CDR3 DNA: TGTGCCAGCAGCCGGACAGGGGGGGAGACCCAGTACTTC
V gene: TRBV27; clone size: -; J gene: TRBJ2-7; D gene: TRBD2; CDR3 protein: CASRSPGLAGGTYEQYF; CDR3 DNA: TGTGCCAGCAGATCCCCTGGACTAGCGGGGGGGACCTACGAGCAGTACTTC
V gene: TRBV5-1; clone size: -; J gene: TRBJ1-1; D gene: -; CDR3 protein: CASSLGGNEAFF; CDR3 DNA: TGCGCCAGCAGCTTGGGAGGGAATGAAGCTTTCTTT
V gene: TRBV7-9; clone size: -; J gene: TRBJ1-4; D gene: -; CDR3 protein: CASSRPGARNEKLFF; CDR3 DNA: TGTGCCAGCAGCAGACCAGGGGCGCGTAATGAAAAACTGTTTTTT
V gene: TRBV5-1; clone size: -; J gene: TRBJ2-3; D gene: TRBD2; CDR3 protein: CASSLVGGDTQYF; CDR3 DNA: TGCGCCAGCAGCTTGGTCGGGGGGGATACGCAGTATTTT
V gene: TRBV25-1; clone size: -; J gene: TRBJ2-5; D gene: -; CDR3 protein: CASSGARGETQYF; CDR3 DNA: TGTGCCAGCAGTGGCGCCAGGGGAGAGACCCAGTACTTC
V gene: TRBV3-1/TRBV3-2; clone size: -; J gene: TRBJ1-4; D gene: -; CDR3 protein: CASSQDEQGEKLFF; CDR3 DNA: TGTGCCAGCAGCCAAGATGAACAGGGTGAAAAACTGTTTTTT
V gene: TRBV11-3; clone size: once; J gene: TRBJ2-3; D gene: TRBD1; CDR3 protein: CASSLGTGDTQYF; CDR3 DNA: TGTGCCAGCAGCTTAGGGACAGGGGACACGCAGTATTTT
V gene: TRBV4-2; clone size: -; J gene: TRBJ2-2; D gene: -; CDR3 protein: CASSQVMMATGELFF; CDR3 DNA: TGTGCCAGCAGCCAAGTAATGATGGCCACCGGGGAGCTGTTTTTT
V gene: TRBV5-1; clone size: -; J gene: TRBJ2-1; D gene: TRBD1; CDR3 protein: CASSPGQNNEQFF; CDR3 DNA: TGCGCCAGCAGCCCGGGACAGAACAATGAGCAGTTCTTC